This TCR beta chain was documented in a study of cytomegalovirus exposure and HLA in healthy donors. There are 15 residues in the CDR3. With V trimmed by 5 bases and J by 3 bases, 7 bases remained unmatched. Looked up from germline, CDR1 is MNHEY and CDR2 is SMNVEV (reference sequence). Overall study findings and caveats: In a later analysis, an Asian-associated ancestry cluster reportedly showed fewer N-insertions than the approximately 610-donor mean.

The table lists this clone with a count of one. What it binds is not known. PCR employed 60 Vbeta and 13 Jbeta primers. Data came from immunoSEQ multiplex PCR; TCRdb stores just in-frame clones and leaves some out. The sample records roughly 130,000 clones, over 75% being singletons. This receptor was identified in a man aged 25-40 years in good health and CMV-seronegative. V and J are TRBV27 and TRBJ1-1; 9 bases map to TRBD1. Material: PBMCs. The CDR3 loop is CASSRGQGVYTEAFF. The CDR3 nucleotides read TGTGCCAGCAGTAGGGGACAGGGTGTGTACACTGAAGCTTTCTTT.